Listed below are T cell receptor beta chains from one sample, sequenced in a study of blood T cells in healthy people across ages. Via MiXCR, TCRdb re-called the 5' RACE reads, giving one row per CDR3 protein. Of hundreds of thousands of distinct CDR3 sequences in the sample, roughly 30% were seen once. The sequenced material came from blood. The receptors were sampled from an elderly woman in good health. The CDR3 runs from the conserved cysteine through the conserved F or W. The D gene is left open where the match is weak. The size field is filled for only some rows; it gives once, few, many or a size class.

d_gene: .; abundance: many; j_gene: TRBJ1-6; v_gene: TRBV27; CDR3aa: CASSPRGAPTNSPLHF; CDR3nt: TGTGCCAGCAGCCCCCGAGGCGCCCCGACTAATTCACCCCTCCACTTT
d_gene: TRBD1; abundance: many; j_gene: TRBJ1-1; v_gene: TRBV5-1; CDR3aa: CASSERTGVTEAFF; CDR3nt: TGCGCCAGCAGTGAGCGAACAGGGGTCACTGAAGCTTTCTTT
d_gene: TRBD1; abundance: .; j_gene: TRBJ1-2; v_gene: TRBV20-1; CDR3aa: CSAYPDRGSYGYTF; CDR3nt: TGCAGTGCTTACCCGGACAGGGGGAGTTATGGCTACACCTTC
d_gene: .; abundance: many; j_gene: TRBJ2-7; v_gene: TRBV20-1; CDR3aa: CSARDYGRADYEQYF; CDR3nt: TGCAGTGCTAGAGATTATGGACGGGCGGACTACGAGCAGTACTTC
d_gene: .; abundance: few; j_gene: TRBJ2-7; v_gene: TRBV29-1; CDR3aa: CSPWGVARIEQYF; CDR3nt: TGCAGCCCATGGGGGGTGGCCCGGATCGAGCAGTACTTC
d_gene: .; abundance: .; j_gene: TRBJ1-2; v_gene: TRBV6-5; CDR3aa: CASSYSAENYGYTF; CDR3nt: TGTGCCAGCAGTTACTCTGCGGAAAACTATGGCTACACCTTC
d_gene: TRBD2; abundance: many; j_gene: TRBJ2-1; v_gene: TRBV3-1; CDR3aa: CASSTSGGAVNEQFF; CDR3nt: TGTGCCAGCAGTACTAGCGGGGGGGCCGTTAATGAGCAGTTCTTC
d_gene: TRBD1; abundance: .; j_gene: TRBJ1-2; v_gene: TRBV6-2/TRBV6-3; CDR3aa: CASSYDDRGAYGYTF; CDR3nt: TGTGCCAGCAGTTACGACGACAGGGGTGCCTATGGCTACACCTTC
d_gene: .; abundance: many; j_gene: TRBJ2-3; v_gene: TRBV12-3/TRBV12-4; CDR3aa: CASSLEGGVRTDTQYF; CDR3nt: TGTGCCAGCAGTTTAGAGGGCGGGGTACGCACAGATACGCAGTATTTT
d_gene: .; abundance: many; j_gene: TRBJ2-1; v_gene: TRBV5-1; CDR3aa: CASSFGQSSYNEQFF; CDR3nt: TGCGCCAGCAGCTTCGGGCAGAGCTCCTACAATGAGCAGTTCTTC
d_gene: .; abundance: few; j_gene: TRBJ1-2; v_gene: TRBV6-1; CDR3aa: CASSEGVVSYGYTF; CDR3nt: TGTGCCAGCAGCGAAGGCGTTGTCTCCTATGGCTACACCTTC
d_gene: TRBD1; abundance: many; j_gene: TRBJ2-7; v_gene: TRBV6-1; CDR3aa: CASSGGTGGYEQYF; CDR3nt: TGTGCCAGCAGTGGTGGGACAGGAGGATACGAGCAGTACTTC
d_gene: TRBD1; abundance: many; j_gene: TRBJ1-2; v_gene: TRBV10-3; CDR3aa: CAISESGRGNYGYTF; CDR3nt: TGTGCCATCAGTGAGTCTGGCAGGGGGAACTATGGCTACACCTTC
d_gene: TRBD2; abundance: .; j_gene: TRBJ2-1; v_gene: TRBV5-1; CDR3aa: CASSSLDQGGNNEQFF; CDR3nt: TGCGCCAGCAGCTCTCTAGACCAGGGAGGGAACAATGAGCAGTTCTTC
d_gene: .; abundance: .; j_gene: TRBJ1-1; v_gene: TRBV20-1; CDR3aa: CSARGTRVRNTEAFF; CDR3nt: TGCAGTGCTAGAGGCACACGAGTACGAAACACTGAGGCTTTCTTT
d_gene: .; abundance: many; j_gene: TRBJ2-3; v_gene: TRBV7-9; CDR3aa: CASSLSSVTDTQYF; CDR3nt: TGTGCCAGCAGCCTCTCCTCCGTGACAGATACGCAGTATTTT
d_gene: TRBD2; abundance: few; j_gene: TRBJ2-1; v_gene: TRBV19; CDR3aa: CASSRGQTSGWDEQFF; CDR3nt: TGTGCCAGTAGTAGGGGCCAGACTAGCGGGTGGGATGAGCAGTTCTTC
d_gene: .; abundance: .; j_gene: TRBJ2-4; v_gene: TRBV7-9; CDR3aa: CASSARGILVDIRYF; CDR3nt: TGTGCCAGCAGCGCTCGGGGCATCCTGGTAGACATTCGGTACTTC
d_gene: .; abundance: few; j_gene: TRBJ1-6; v_gene: TRBV7-2; CDR3aa: CASSLEAGSPSSPLHF; CDR3nt: TGTGCCAGCAGCTTAGAAGCCGGGTCCCCGAGTTCACCCCTCCACTTT
d_gene: TRBD1; abundance: .; j_gene: TRBJ2-5; v_gene: TRBV7-2; CDR3aa: CASSLNGQGRQETQYF; CDR3nt: TGTGCCAGCAGCCTCAACGGACAGGGAAGACAAGAGACCCAGTACTTC
d_gene: TRBD1; abundance: .; j_gene: TRBJ1-1; v_gene: TRBV6-4; CDR3aa: CASSIDRGGEAFF; CDR3nt: TGTGCCAGCAGCATCGACAGGGGAGGTGAAGCTTTCTTT
d_gene: .; abundance: .; j_gene: TRBJ1-1; v_gene: TRBV6-1; CDR3aa: CASSQGGITEAFF; CDR3nt: TGTGCCAGCAGTCAGGGCGGTATCACTGAAGCTTTCTTT
d_gene: TRBD2; abundance: many; j_gene: TRBJ2-1; v_gene: TRBV10-3; CDR3aa: CAISASSGGVRYNEQFF; CDR3nt: TGTGCCATCAGTGCGTCTAGCGGGGGGGTCCGTTACAATGAGCAGTTCTTC
d_gene: .; abundance: many; j_gene: TRBJ1-4; v_gene: TRBV3-1; CDR3aa: CASSQELGPPKLFF; CDR3nt: TGTGCCAGCAGCCAAGAGTTAGGGCCGCCTAAACTGTTTTTT
d_gene: TRBD2; abundance: many; j_gene: TRBJ2-3; v_gene: TRBV20-1; CDR3aa: CSAAGTSGGTDTQYF; CDR3nt: TGCAGTGCTGCCGGGACTAGCGGGGGCACAGATACGCAGTATTTT
d_gene: TRBD1; abundance: few; j_gene: TRBJ1-1; v_gene: TRBV6-2/TRBV6-3; CDR3aa: CASSYRGQGATEAFF; CDR3nt: TGTGCCAGCAGTTATCGGGGACAGGGGGCCACTGAAGCTTTCTTT
d_gene: .; abundance: few; j_gene: TRBJ1-2; v_gene: TRBV10-3; CDR3aa: CAISEAADGYTF; CDR3nt: TGTGCCATCAGTGAAGCGGCCGACGGCTACACCTTC
d_gene: TRBD1; abundance: few; j_gene: TRBJ1-1; v_gene: TRBV6-2/TRBV6-3; CDR3aa: CASSFSGQGRTEAFF; CDR3nt: TGTGCCAGCAGTTTTTCTGGACAGGGGCGGACTGAAGCTTTCTTT
d_gene: .; abundance: .; j_gene: TRBJ2-3; v_gene: TRBV20-1; CDR3aa: CSASSGAISYF; CDR3nt: TGCAGTGCTAGTTCGGGGGCGATATCGTATTTT
d_gene: .; abundance: many; j_gene: TRBJ2-3; v_gene: TRBV7-2; CDR3aa: CASSFRGPTDTQYF; CDR3nt: TGTGCCAGCAGCTTCCGGGGGCCCACAGATACGCAGTATTTT